Detailed here is one T cell receptor beta chain. What it binds is unknown. The PCR used 60 Vbeta and 13 Jbeta primers. The data were produced by immunoSEQ multiplex PCR, yet TCRdb's version contains in-frame clones alone and is incomplete. This table holds roughly 70,000 clones, around 69% found once. The record originates from a study of cytomegalovirus exposure and HLA in healthy donors. Study context: Of a few hundred genotyped donors, about 80% clustered with self-reported Caucasian donors.

Whole-study results and caveats: Reports showed the classifier diagnosing cytomegalovirus status with high specificity and sensitivity. CMV serostatus stood as the only immune exposure information on hand. Confirmation in vitro established that a few CMV-associated chains were specific for CMV antigens.

This CDR3 has 17 amino acids. The chain carries TRBV1 and TRBJ2-2; the table calls TRBD2, which could not be checked here. TRBV1 is classified as a pseudogene. This receptor was obtained from a human donor in good health. The specimen sequenced was PBMCs. The CDR3 DNA is TGCACCAGCAGCCAAGATAGGGTAGCGAATAACACCGGGGAGCTGTTTTTT. This translates into CTSSQDRVANNTGELFF.